A single T cell receptor (beta chain) is shown here with its context. Sequencing was performed with immunoSEQ multiplex PCR; in TCRdb, only in-frame clones are kept and a portion is missing. Of approximately 99,000 clones in the sample, roughly nine tenths were seen once. The data originate from a study of OX40 agonist ivuxolimab in advanced cancers. Across the study: Having had anti-PD-1, anti-PD-L1 or anti-CTLA-4 therapy before was allowed, and 40% to 45% had some.

The CDR3 extends over 16 amino acids. The J segment lost 2 bases and the V segment lost 6 bases, leaving 7 bases of the junction unmatched. CDR1 LGHNT and CDR2 FRNRAP come from the germline V gene. This receptor was identified in an adult with an advanced solid tumor such as melanoma, head and neck, liver or kidney cancer. The sample consisted of CD4+ or CD8+ T cells sorted from blood, taken in a trial of the OX40 agonist ivuxolimab. The gene calls are TRBV12-5 and TRBJ2-3; TRBD2 matches at 11 bases. This CDR3 reads CASGKGTSGSTDTQYF. The CDR3 DNA is TGTGCTAGTGGAAAAGGGACTAGCGGTTCCACAGATACGCAGTATTTT.